This entry lists 27 T cell receptor beta chains sequenced from one sample in a study of CD8+ T cells in alopecia areata. Once RNA had been extracted, it was reverse transcribed into cDNA to act as the sequencing template. The assay was immunoSEQ multiplex PCR, and TCRdb's table has in-frame clones only and misses some. The sample lists some 120,000 clones, approximately 53% occurring once. The specimen comprised CD4+ T cells sorted from blood, sampled at week 0. These receptors came from a human donor with alopecia areata.

In the case of this clone: One end of the junction does not line up with germline, which may come from a read error. The genes are TRBV5-4 and TRBJ1-6; 8 bases align to TRBD1. The CDR3 has 15 residues. CDR1 is SGHNT, CDR2 YYREEE, per germline (reference sequence). CDR3 nucleotides: TGTGCCAACAGCCCGGACAGGGCCTATAATTCACCCCTCCACTTT. Translating gives CANSPDRAYNSPLHF.

The chain is built from TRBV6-5 and TRBJ2-4, with D tentatively TRBD2 (6 bases). The CDR3 runs to 15 residues. The germline CDR1 and CDR2 sequences are MNHEY and SVGAGI. V lost 6 bases and J lost 6, with 18 bases in between. CDR3 residues: CASRTLDGGLNIQYF. CDR3 sequence (DNA): TGTGCCAGCAGGACCTTAGACGGAGGGCTAAACATTCAGTACTTC.

The genes are TRBV5-4 and TRBJ2-2; D unclear. Germline CDR1 and CDR2: SGHNT and YYREEE (reference sequence). This CDR3 has 13 amino acids. Between the trimmed V and J ends, which lost 0 bases and 4 bases, there was a span of 4 bases. The CDR3 coding sequence is TGTGCCAGCAGCTTGGCCCCCACCGGGGAGCTGTTTTTT. Translation: CASSLAPTGELFF.

The chain carries TRBV5-4 and TRBJ1-1; 9 positions match TRBD1. V lost 4 bases to trimming and J lost 1 base; unmatched junction nucleotides: 5. From germline, CDR1 is SGHNT and CDR2 YYREEE (reference sequence). CDR3 length: 15 residues. This CDR3 is CASSLLDRGNTEAFF. CDR3 sequence (DNA): TGTGCCAGCAGCCTTCTGGACAGGGGGAACACTGAAGCTTTCTTT.

This clone showed up just once. The V call is TRBV5-1, the J call TRBJ2-5, with 14 bases matching TRBD2. Germline CDR1 SGHRS, CDR2 YFSETQ. V shed 2 bases and J 0 bases; nucleotides not matched to a gene: 6. CDR3 length equals 18 residues. The CDR3 coding sequence is TGCGCCAGCAGCTTTCTGGGACTAGCGGGGGCTAACCAAGAGACCCAGTACTTC. Protein: CASSFLGLAGANQETQYF.

The chain couples TRBV7-2 to TRBJ2-7, with TRBD2 identical over 7 bases. Trimming took 5 bases from V and 0 from J; bases not matched to a gene: 4. The germline gives CDR1 SGHTA, CDR2 FQGNSA. This CDR3 is built from 14 residues. The DNA of the CDR3 is TGTGCCAGCAGCCGATCTAGCGGCTCCTACGAGCAGTACTTC. Protein sequence: CASSRSSGSYEQYF.

DNA of the CDR3: TGTGCCAGTAGCCGGAGGGGTATCCAGCCCCAGCATTTT. Residues: CASSRRGIQPQHF. V and J are TRBV19 and TRBJ1-5; D might be TRBD1 (5 bases). The V end lost 6 bases, the J end lost 7 bases, and 13 bases lay between the germline ends. This CDR3 spans 13 amino acids. Germline V lookup: CDR1 LNHDA, CDR2 SQIVND (reference sequence).

This clone was counted a few times. As DNA, the CDR3 is TGTGCCAGCAGCTTACTAGCTAACACCGGGGAGCTGTTTTTT. This gives the protein CASSLLANTGELFF. The rearrangement links TRBV7-8 to TRBJ2-2, with D perhaps TRBD2 (5 bases). This CDR3 is built from 14 residues. Trimming removed 2 bases from V and 2 bases from J, with 6 bases in between. Germline lookup yields CDR1 SGHVS and CDR2 FQNEAQ.

This chain links TRBV7-9 with TRBJ2-3, with a possible D match to TRBD2 (6 bases). V shed 3 bases and J shed 2 bases, with 15 bases lying between them. Per germline, CDR1 SEHNR and CDR2 FQNEAQ (reference sequence). The CDR3 spans 16 residues. The CDR3 DNA reads TGTGCCAGCAGCTTGGGCGGTAGCGGAACCACAGATACGCAGTATTTT. Encoded protein: CASSLGGSGTTDTQYF.

V usage is TRBV5-6 and J usage is TRBJ2-3; D ambiguous. Germline lookup yields CDR1 SGHDT and CDR2 YYEEEE. The CDR3 runs to 12 residues. The V end was cut by 1 base, the J end by 4 bases, with 4 bases between. CDR3 in DNA: TGTGCCAGCAGCTTGATGCCAGATACGCAGTATTTT. Protein sequence: CASSLMPDTQYF.

The genes are TRBV18 and TRBJ1-1; D is unresolved. Germline V CDR1 and CDR2: KGHSH, LQKENI. The CDR3 has 12 amino acids. Trimming removed 1 base at V and 8 bases at J, with 8 bases between. The CDR3 coding sequence is TGTGCCAGCTCACCACGTGTCTCAGAAGCTTTCTTT. This sequence encodes CASSPRVSEAFF.

In its sample, this clone was seen a few times. The rearrangement joins TRBV29-1 to TRBJ1-1; 12 bases fit TRBD1. CDR1 and CDR2 from the germline V gene are SQVTM and ANQGSEA. The CDR3 is 13 amino acids. The junction had 6 bases not matched to a gene; V was cut back by 7 bases and J by 6 bases. CDR3 nucleotides: TGCAGCGCCTGGGACAGGGGGCGAGCTGAAGCTTTCTTT. Its protein is CSAWDRGRAEAFF.

The chain links TRBV9 to TRBJ2-5; D remains ambiguous. V was shortened by 3 bases and J by 5 bases, with 11 bases between the two germline ends. Per the germline V gene, CDR1 is SGDLS and CDR2 is YYNGEE. This CDR3 is built from 13 residues. CDR3 nucleotide sequence: TGTGCCAGCAGCGACGCGCCCCATGAGACCCAGTACTTC. This translates into CASSDAPHETQYF.

J is TRBJ2-1 and V is TRBV7-2, with 8 bases that match TRBD1. Unmatched junction bases numbered 4, after V lost 1 base and J lost 5 bases. CDR1 is SGHTA and CDR2 is FQGNSA in the germline V gene. This CDR3 region has 15 residues. The CDR3: CASSLDRGNHNEQFF. CDR3 bases: TGTGCCAGCAGCTTAGACAGGGGGAATCACAATGAGCAGTTCTTC.

The genes are TRBV5-4 and TRBJ1-1; 9 bases map to TRBD1. Per germline, CDR1 SGHNT and CDR2 YYREEE (reference sequence). This CDR3 is 17 amino acids long. J gave up 3 bases and V 5 bases, and 14 bases lay outside the gene matches. The chain's CDR3 is CASSRPGTGRTDTEAFF. For the CDR3, the DNA is TGTGCCAGCAGTCGTCCCGGGACAGGGAGGACGGACACTGAAGCTTTCTTT.

The CDR3 reads CASSEIQGAGYEQYF. The CDR3 DNA reads TGTGCCAGCAGTGAAATACAGGGGGCGGGCTACGAGCAGTACTTC. The gene calls are TRBV9 and TRBJ2-7; 9 bases line up with TRBD1. The CDR3 contains 15 residues. After removal of 5 bases from V and 3 bases from J, the junction contained 9 bases not matched to a gene. Germline V CDR1 and CDR2: SGDLS, YYNGEE.

This rearrangement joins TRBV2 to TRBJ1-5, with D unresolved. Germline V CDR1 and CDR2: SNHLY, FYNNEI. CDR3 size: 13 residues. V dropped 1 base and J dropped 4 bases, with 5 bases sitting between them. CDR3 region: CASSEGRNQPQHF. The CDR3 DNA reads TGTGCCAGCAGTGAAGGCAGAAATCAGCCCCAGCATTTT.

The chain has TRBV7-2 and TRBJ2-4, with 11 bases that match TRBD2. After removal of 5 bases from V and 6 bases from J, the junction contained 9 bases not matched to a gene. There are 16 residues in the CDR3. Germline-derived CDR1 and CDR2 are SGHTA and FQGNSA. CDR3 DNA sequence: TGTGCCAGCAGCGCGATTGCCGGGACTAGCGGAAACATTCAGTACTTC. It translates to CASSAIAGTSGNIQYF.

The CDR3 DNA follows: TGTGCCAGCAGCGTACCGGGACAGGGATCGGATCGCGCCTACAATGAGCAGTTCTTC. Amino acids: CASSVPGQGSDRAYNEQFF. The chain carries TRBV9 and TRBJ2-1; TRBD1 matches at 9 bases. There are 19 residues in the CDR3. With V trimmed by 1 base and J by 2 bases, 13 bases remained unmatched. Germline loops: CDR1 SGDLS, CDR2 YYNGEE.

The V call is TRBV25-1, the J call TRBJ1-1; unclear D gene. The germline V gene has CDR1 MGHDK and CDR2 SYGVNS. Trimming removed 4 bases from V and 1 base from J, with 7 bases in between. This CDR3 is built from 13 residues. The CDR3 loop is CASSARTNTEAFF. The CDR3 DNA is TGTGCCAGCAGTGCCAGAACGAACACTGAAGCTTTCTTT.

V gene TRBV19 combines with J gene TRBJ1-1; D is possibly TRBD1 (5 bases). Germline lookup yields CDR1 LNHDA and CDR2 SQIVND (reference sequence). With 5 bases removed from V and 3 bases from J, the gap between germline ends came to 19 bases. The CDR3 covers 16 residues. The CDR3 DNA reads as TGTGCCAGTAGTTCAGCCCGGGTGAAAGGGGACACTGAAGCTTTCTTT. It yields the protein CASSSARVKGDTEAFF.

The chain uses TRBV11-2 and TRBJ2-5, with TRBD2 matching over 7 bases. There are 14 residues in the CDR3. Losses at the gene ends were 5 bases for V and 5 bases for J; bases not matched to a gene: 8. Germline CDR1 SGHAT, CDR2 FQNNGV. The CDR3 bases are TGTGCCAGCAGCCTAGGACTAGATCGGGAGACCCAGTACTTC. Translated: CASSLGLDRETQYF. Drawing the rest from reference TRBV11-2 and TRBJ2-5, the complete variable domain is EAGVAQSPRYKIIEKRQSVAFWCNPISGHATLYWYQQILGQGPKLLIQFQNNGVVDDSQLPKDRFSAERLKGVDSTLKIQPAKLEDSAVYLCASSLGLDRETQYFGPGTRLLVL.

A few counts support this clone. A read error may account for a junction end that differs from germline. The chain uses TRBV7-9 and TRBJ1-2; D is uncertain. The CDR3 loop spans 12 amino acids. From germline, CDR1 is SEHNR and CDR2 FQNEAQ (reference sequence). The CDR3 sequence is CASSLAPYTGGF. As DNA, the CDR3 is TGTGCCAGCAGCTTAGCACCTTACACTGGAGGCTTC.

The chain is built from TRBV7-2 and TRBJ2-5; D might be TRBD1 (5 bases). Germline CDR1 and CDR2: SGHTA and FQGNSA. The CDR3 totals 14 residues. Trimming took off 1 base at V and 5 bases at J, with 11 bases between the two ends. CDR3 nucleotides: TGTGCCAGCAGCTTAGACGGCCCAGGGGAGACCCAGTACTTC. Amino acids: CASSLDGPGETQYF.

This clone showed up just a few times. The genes are TRBV28 and TRBJ2-7, with 8 nucleotides matching TRBD1. Germline V CDR1 and CDR2: MDHEN, SYDVKM. The CDR3 covers 15 residues. Trimming took 6 bases from V and 3 from J; bases not matched to a gene: 10. The CDR3 region has the DNA TGTGCCAGCAGCAAGGACAGGGCGGGGAACTACGAGCAGTACTTC. Its translation is CASSKDRAGNYEQYF.

This clone was seen only a few times. This sequence joins TRBV23-1 and TRBJ1-5; D perhaps matches TRBD1 (6 bases). TRBV23-1 qualifies as an ORF whose function is uncertain. V was shortened by 8 bases and J by 5 bases, with 13 bases between the two germline ends. CDR3 size: 13 residues. The CDR3 nucleotides read TGCGCCAGCCTGGGGGGGCCCGATCAGCCCCAGCATTTT. Translating it yields CASLGGPDQPQHF.

The chain couples TRBV7-8 to TRBJ1-1; a weak D match, TRBD1 (5 bases). CDR1 SGHVS and CDR2 FQNEAQ come from the germline V gene. CDR3 length: 13 amino acids. V was shortened by 5 bases and J by 2 bases, with 9 bases between the two germline ends. CDR3 nucleotides: TGTGCCAGCAGCCTGAGGGGAAACACTGAAGCTTTCTTT. It specifies CASSLRGNTEAFF.